This TCR beta chain originates from a study of PD-L1 blockade in urothelial cancer. The overall study: Atezolizumab was started by patients at some point between 2012 and 2014 at 1,200 mg intravenously every 3 weeks.

Germline loops: CDR1 SGHTS, CDR2 YDEGEE. V was pared by 2 bases and J by 4 bases, with 12 bases between. This CDR3 comprises 14 residues. The data were produced by immunoSEQ multiplex PCR, yet TCRdb's version contains in-frame clones alone and is incomplete. The data show 35,000 to 55,000 clones, with roughly 82% seen just once and roughly 13% held by the top ten. As for time point: peripheral blood 6 weeks after treatment start. Sampling of each patient yielded between 1 and 8 specimens, collected pretreatment and on-treatment. The clonotype originates from a man in his fifties or sixties with urothelial cancer. The chain carries TRBV5-8 and TRBJ1-1; D possibly corresponds to TRBD1 (6 bases). The input for sequencing was PBMCs, taken around atezolizumab (anti-PD-L1) treatment. DNA of the CDR3: TGTGCCAGCAGCTTTCAGGGGTTGGGCACTGAAGCTTTCTTT. Encoded protein: CASSFQGLGTEAFF.